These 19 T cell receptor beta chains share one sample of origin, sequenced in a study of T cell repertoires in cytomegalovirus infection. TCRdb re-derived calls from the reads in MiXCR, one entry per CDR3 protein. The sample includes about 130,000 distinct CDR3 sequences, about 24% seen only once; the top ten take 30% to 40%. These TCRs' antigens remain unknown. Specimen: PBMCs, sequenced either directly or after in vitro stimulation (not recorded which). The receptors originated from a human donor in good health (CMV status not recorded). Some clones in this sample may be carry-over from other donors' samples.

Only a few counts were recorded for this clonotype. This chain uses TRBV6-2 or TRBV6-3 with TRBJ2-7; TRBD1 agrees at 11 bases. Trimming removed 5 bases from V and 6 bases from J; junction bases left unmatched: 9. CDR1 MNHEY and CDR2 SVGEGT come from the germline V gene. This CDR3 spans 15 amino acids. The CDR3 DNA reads TGTGCCAGCAGTCTACTACGGACAGGGGGCGCCGAGCAGTACGTC. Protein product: CASSLLRTGGAEQYV.

The CDR3, as DNA: TGCGCCAGCAGCTTGGGCCTAGCGGGAGCCGGGGAGCTGTTTTTT. Amino acids: CASSLGLAGAGELFF. The chain carries TRBV5-1 and TRBJ2-2, with 10 positions matching TRBD2. V dropped 0 bases and J dropped 6; count of bases not matched to a gene: 2. Germline V gene sequence: CDR1 SGHRS, CDR2 YFSETQ. This CDR3 is 15 amino acids long.

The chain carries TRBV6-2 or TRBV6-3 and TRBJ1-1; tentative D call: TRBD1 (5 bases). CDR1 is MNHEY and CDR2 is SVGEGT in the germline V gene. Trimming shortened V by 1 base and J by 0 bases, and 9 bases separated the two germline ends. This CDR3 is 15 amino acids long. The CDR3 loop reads CASSYLGVLNTEAFF. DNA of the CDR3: TGTGCCAGCAGTTACTTGGGGGTCCTGAACACTGAAGCTTTCTTT.

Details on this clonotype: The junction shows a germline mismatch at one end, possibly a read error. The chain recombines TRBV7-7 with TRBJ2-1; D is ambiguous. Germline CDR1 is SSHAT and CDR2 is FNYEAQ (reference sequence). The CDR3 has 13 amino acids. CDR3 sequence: CASSLMLVGEQFF. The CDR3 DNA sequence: TGTGCTAGCAGCTTAATGTTGGTCGGTGAGCAGTTCTTC. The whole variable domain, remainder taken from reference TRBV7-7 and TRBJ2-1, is GAGVSQSPRYKVTKRGQDVTLRCDPISSHATLYWYQQALGQGPEFLTYFNYEAQPDKSGLPSDRFSAERPEGSISTLTIQRTEQRDSAMYRCASSLMLVGEQFFGPGTRLTVL.

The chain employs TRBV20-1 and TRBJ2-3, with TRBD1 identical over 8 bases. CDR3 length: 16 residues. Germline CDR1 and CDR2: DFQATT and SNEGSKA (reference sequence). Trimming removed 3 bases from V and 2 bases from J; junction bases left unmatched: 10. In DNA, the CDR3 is TGCAGTGCTAGGGAGGGACAGGCCTCTAACACAGATACGCAGTATTTT. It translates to CSAREGQASNTDTQYF.

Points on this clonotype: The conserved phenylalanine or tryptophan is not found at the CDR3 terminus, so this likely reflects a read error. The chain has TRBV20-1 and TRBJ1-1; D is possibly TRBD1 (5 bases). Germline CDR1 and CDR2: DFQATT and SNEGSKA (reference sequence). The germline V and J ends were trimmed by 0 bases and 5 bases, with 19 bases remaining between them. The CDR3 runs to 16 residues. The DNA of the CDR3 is TGCAGTGCTAGAGATCCAAGAGACAATGGGGGGACTGAAGCTTTCCTT. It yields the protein CSARDPRDNGGTEAFL.

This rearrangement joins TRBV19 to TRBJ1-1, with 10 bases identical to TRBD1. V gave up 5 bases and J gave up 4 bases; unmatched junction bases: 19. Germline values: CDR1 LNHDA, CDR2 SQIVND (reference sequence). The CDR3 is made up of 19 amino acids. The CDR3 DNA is TGTGCCAGTAGTCCAATGAGATTACCGGGACAGGGGATGAGCACTGAAGCTTTCTTT. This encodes CASSPMRLPGQGMSTEAFF.

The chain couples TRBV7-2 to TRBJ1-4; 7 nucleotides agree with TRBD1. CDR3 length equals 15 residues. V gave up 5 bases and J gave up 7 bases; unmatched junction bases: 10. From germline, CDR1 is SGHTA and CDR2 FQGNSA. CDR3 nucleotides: TGTGCCAGCAGCACCTCCCGGGACAGTACTGAAAAACTGTTTTTT. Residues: CASSTSRDSTEKLFF. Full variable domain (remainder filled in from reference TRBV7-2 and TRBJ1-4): GAGVSQSPSNKVTEKGKDVELRCDPISGHTALYWYRQSLGQGLEFLIYFQGNSAPDKSGLPSDRFSAERTGGSVSTLTIQRTQQEDSAVYLCASSTSRDSTEKLFFGSGTQLSVL.

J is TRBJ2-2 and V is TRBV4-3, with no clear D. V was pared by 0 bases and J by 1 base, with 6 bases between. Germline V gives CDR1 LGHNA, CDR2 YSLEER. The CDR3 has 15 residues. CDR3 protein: CASSQDRRNTGELFF. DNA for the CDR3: TGCGCCAGCAGCCAAGATAGGAGGAACACCGGGGAGCTGTTTTTT.

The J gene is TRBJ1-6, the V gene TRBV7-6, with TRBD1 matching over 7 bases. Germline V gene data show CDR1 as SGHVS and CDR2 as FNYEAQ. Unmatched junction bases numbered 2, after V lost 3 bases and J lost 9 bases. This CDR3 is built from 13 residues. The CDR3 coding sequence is TGTGCCAGCAGCTTGGGGACAGCTTCACCCCTCCACTTT. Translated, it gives CASSLGTASPLHF.

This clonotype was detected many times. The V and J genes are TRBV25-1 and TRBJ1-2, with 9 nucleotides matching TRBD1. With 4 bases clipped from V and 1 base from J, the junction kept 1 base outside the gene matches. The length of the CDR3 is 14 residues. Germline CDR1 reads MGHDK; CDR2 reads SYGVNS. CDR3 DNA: TGTGCCAGCAGTGTGGGACAGGGTAACTATGGCTACACCTTC. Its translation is CASSVGQGNYGYTF.

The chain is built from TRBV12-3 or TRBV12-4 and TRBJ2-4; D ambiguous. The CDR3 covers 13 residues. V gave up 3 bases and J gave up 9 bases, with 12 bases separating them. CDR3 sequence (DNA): TGTGCCAGCAGTTTGGGGTCGTTAAGCATTCAGTACTTC. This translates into CASSLGSLSIQYF.

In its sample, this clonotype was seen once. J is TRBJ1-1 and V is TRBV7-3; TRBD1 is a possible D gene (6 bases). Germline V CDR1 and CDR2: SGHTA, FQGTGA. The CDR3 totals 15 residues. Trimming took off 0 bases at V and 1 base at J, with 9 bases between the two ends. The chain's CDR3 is CASSLTGQTNTEAFF. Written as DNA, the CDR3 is TGTGCCAGCAGCTTAACAGGACAGACGAACACTGAAGCTTTCTTT.

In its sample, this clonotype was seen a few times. The CDR3 DNA is TGCGCCAGCAGCCACCAGGGGGGCTACGAGCAGTACTTC. Protein: CASSHQGGYEQYF. The chain combines TRBV4-1 with TRBJ2-7, with a possible D match to TRBD1 (7 bases). Trimming cost V 3 bases and J 3 bases, with 9 bases left between them. Germline V lookup: CDR1 MGHRA, CDR2 YSYEKL. There are 13 residues in the CDR3.

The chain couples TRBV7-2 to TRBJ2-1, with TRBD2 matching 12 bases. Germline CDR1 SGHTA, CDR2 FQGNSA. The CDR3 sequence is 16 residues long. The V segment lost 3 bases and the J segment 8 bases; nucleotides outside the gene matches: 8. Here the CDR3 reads CASSFRPTSGRDEQFF. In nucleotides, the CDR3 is TGTGCCAGCAGCTTCCGACCGACTAGCGGGAGAGATGAGCAGTTCTTC.

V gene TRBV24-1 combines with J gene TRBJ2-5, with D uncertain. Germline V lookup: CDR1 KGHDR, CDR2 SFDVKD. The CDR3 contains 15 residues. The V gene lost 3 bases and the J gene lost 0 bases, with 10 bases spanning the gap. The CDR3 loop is CATSDGPKYQETQYF. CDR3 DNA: TGTGCCACCAGTGATGGCCCGAAGTACCAAGAGACCCAGTACTTC.

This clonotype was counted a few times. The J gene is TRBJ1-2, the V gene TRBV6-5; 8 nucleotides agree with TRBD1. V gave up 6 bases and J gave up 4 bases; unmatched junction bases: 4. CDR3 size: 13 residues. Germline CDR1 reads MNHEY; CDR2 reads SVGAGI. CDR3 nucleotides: TGTGCCAGCAGGCGACAGGGGATCTATGGCTACACCTTC. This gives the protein CASRRQGIYGYTF.

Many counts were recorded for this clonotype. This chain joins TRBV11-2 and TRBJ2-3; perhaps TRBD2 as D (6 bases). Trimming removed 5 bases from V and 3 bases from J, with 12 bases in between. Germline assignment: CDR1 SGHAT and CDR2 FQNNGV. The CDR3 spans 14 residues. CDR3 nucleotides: TGTGCCAGCAGCCCAGAGGGACTTACAGATACGCAGTATTTT. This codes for CASSPEGLTDTQYF.

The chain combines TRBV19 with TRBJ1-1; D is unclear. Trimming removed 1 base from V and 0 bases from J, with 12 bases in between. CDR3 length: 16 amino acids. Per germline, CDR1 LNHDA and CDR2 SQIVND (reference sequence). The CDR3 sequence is CASSIGGWAVNTEAFF. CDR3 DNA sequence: TGTGCCAGTAGTATAGGGGGTTGGGCAGTGAACACTGAAGCTTTCTTT.